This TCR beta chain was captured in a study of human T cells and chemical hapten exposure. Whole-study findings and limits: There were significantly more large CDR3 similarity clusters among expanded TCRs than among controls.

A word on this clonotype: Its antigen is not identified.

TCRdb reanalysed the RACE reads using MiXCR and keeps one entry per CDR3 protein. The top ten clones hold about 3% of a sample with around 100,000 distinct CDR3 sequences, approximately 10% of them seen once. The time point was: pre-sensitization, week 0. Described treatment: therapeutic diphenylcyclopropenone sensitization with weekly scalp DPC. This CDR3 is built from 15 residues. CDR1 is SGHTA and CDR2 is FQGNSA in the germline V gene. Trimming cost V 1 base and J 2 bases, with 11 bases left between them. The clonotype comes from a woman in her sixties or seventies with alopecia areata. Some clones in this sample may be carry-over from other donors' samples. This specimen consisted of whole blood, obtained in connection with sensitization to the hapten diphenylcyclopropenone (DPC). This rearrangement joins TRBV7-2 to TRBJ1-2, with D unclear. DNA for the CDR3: TGTGCCAGCAGCTTAGTACTCGCGGAAAACTATGGCTACACCTTC. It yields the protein CASSLVLAENYGYTF. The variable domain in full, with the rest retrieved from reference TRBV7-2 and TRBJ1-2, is GAGVSQSPSNKVTEKGKDVELRCDPISGHTALYWYRQSLGQGLEFLIYFQGNSAPDKSGLPSDRFSAERTGGSVSTLTIQRTQQEDSAVYLCASSLVLAENYGYTFGSGTRLTVV.